The rows below give T cell receptor beta chains drawn from one sample of a study of T cells after posttransplantation cyclophosphamide. Clones were sequenced by immunoSEQ multiplex PCR, and TCRdb holds only the in-frame ones, with some missing. Of 50,000 to 65,000 clones listed, around 84% are singletons. What was sequenced was PBMCs. The source is a man aged 25-40 years with a blood cancer, CMV-positive, and with a related stem cell donor. CDR3s include the opening cysteine and the closing phenylalanine or tryptophan. D genes are given only for firm matches. Size values are once, few and many counts, or a class for expanded clones, and some rows have none.

>NA|TRBV5-6|TRBJ1-5|NA
TGTGCCAGCAGCTTGGGGGGGGGACCCCAGCATTTT
CASSLGGGPQHF
>NA|TRBV7-9|TRBJ2-1|TRBD2
TGTGCCAGCCATTCCTTAGCGGGAACGAGGGAGCAGTTCTTC
CASHSLAGTREQFF
>NA|TRBV5-1|TRBJ2-1|NA
TGCGCCAGCAGCTTGGGTGCGACACAGTACAATGAGCAGTTCTTC
CASSLGATQYNEQFF
>NA|TRBV28|TRBJ2-7|NA
TGTGCCAGCAGTTTTGGGCGTAGCGGCTCCTACGAGCAGTACTTC
CASSFGRSGSYEQYF
>NA|TRBV7-9|TRBJ2-2|TRBD1
TGTGCCAGCAGCCCTAGTCCCGGGACAGGGGCCACCGGGGAGCTGTTTTTT
CASSPSPGTGATGELFF
>NA|TRBV13|TRBJ2-1|NA
TGTGCCAGCAGCCGACTACGGGACTTGTTCTTC
CASSRLRDLFF
>NA|TRBV11-2|TRBJ1-3|NA
TGTGCCAGCAGTCGAACCGACGGGGTGCCTGGCGGAAACACCATATATTTT
CASSRTDGVPGGNTIYF
>NA|TRBV19|TRBJ2-1|TRBD2
TGTGCCAGTACTACCGCCGGACGGACTAGCGGGAGAAATGAGCAGTTCTTC
CASTTAGRTSGRNEQFF
>NA|TRBV12-5|TRBJ2-2|NA
TGTGCTAGTGGTTTGTTGGCGGGGAGGACCGGGGAGCTGTTTTTT
CASGLLAGRTGELFF
>NA|TRBV6-1|TRBJ1-1|NA
TGTGCCACCAGGTGGGGGGTGAACACTGAAGCTTTCTTT
CATRWGVNTEAFF
>NA|TRBV4-3|TRBJ2-2|NA
TGCGCCAGCAGCCAAGGGGCAGTTACCGGGGAGCTGTTTTTT
CASSQGAVTGELFF
>NA|TRBV7-8|TRBJ2-1|TRBD1
TGTGCCAGCAGCGCGACAGGGTTGGCTGAGCAGTTCTTC
CASSATGLAEQFF
>NA|TRBV7-2|TRBJ2-7|TRBD1
TGTGCCAGCAGCTTCAGCGGGACAGGGGGAAAGTTCGTCTACGAGCAGTACTTC
CASSFSGTGGKFVYEQYF
>NA|TRBV18|TRBJ1-1|NA
TGTGCCAGCTCACCCACTCTATATGACACTGAAGCTTTCTTT
CASSPTLYDTEAFF
>NA|TRBV7-8|TRBJ2-1|NA
TGTGCCAGCAGCTTAGAAGTTTACGGGTACACCGGCATGGAGCAGTTCTTC
CASSLEVYGYTGMEQFF
>few|TRBV6-5|TRBJ2-3|TRBD1
TGTGCCAGCAGTTACCCGGGACAGGGAAGGGGAACGCAGTATTTT
CASSYPGQGRGTQYF
>NA|TRBV6-6|TRBJ2-7|TRBD2
TGTGCCAGCAGTTACGTTGATGGGGGGGGCGAGCAGTACTTC
CASSYVDGGGEQYF
>once|TRBV9|TRBJ2-3|TRBD1
TGTGCCAGCAGCTTCTCCGGGACAGCAACAGATACGCAGTATTTT
CASSFSGTATDTQYF
>NA|TRBV7-9|TRBJ2-7|NA
TGTGCCAGCAGCTTATCAAGAGGTTACTCCTACGAGCAGTACTTC
CASSLSRGYSYEQYF
>NA|TRBV7-6|TRBJ1-1|NA
TGTGCCAGCAGCCCCCAACTGACAGGGAACACTGAAGCTTTCTTT
CASSPQLTGNTEAFF
>NA|TRBV7-2|TRBJ2-7|NA
TGTGCCAGCAGCTTAGTCCCCCTCCACGAGCAGTACTTC
CASSLVPLHEQYF
>NA|TRBV6-5|TRBJ2-7|TRBD1
TGTGCCAGCAGTTACACCGAGACAGGGGGCTACGAGCAGTACTTC
CASSYTETGGYEQYF
>NA|TRBV6-6|TRBJ2-4|NA
TGTGCCAGCAGAAGTACGGAAAACATTCAGTACTTC
CASRSTENIQYF
>NA|TRBV6-5|TRBJ2-3|TRBD2
TGTGCCAGCAGTACAGGACTAGCAGGCACAGATACGCAGTATTTT
CASSTGLAGTDTQYF
>NA|TRBV7-2|TRBJ2-1|NA
TGTGCCAGCAGCTTAACTCGCGGATTGGATGAGCAGTTCTTC
CASSLTRGLDEQFF
>few|TRBV10-3|TRBJ2-5|NA
TGTGCCACTGCTTTTTCCGAGGAGACCCAGTACTTC
CATAFSEETQYF
>NA|TRBV15|TRBJ2-5|TRBD2
TGTGCCACCAGCAGGGGGAGGGGTGTATGGGGAGAGACCCAGTACTTC
CATSRGRGVWGETQYF
>NA|TRBV23-1|TRBJ1-5|NA
TGCGCCAGCATGTTGTTTACCAGGGGATTGAGGATCAATCAGCCCCAGCATTTT
CASMLFTRGLRINQPQHF
>NA|TRBV2|TRBJ2-7|TRBD1
TGTGCCAGCATCCGACAGGGAACCGAGCAGTACTTC
CASIRQGTEQYF
>NA|TRBV28|TRBJ2-7|TRBD1
TGTGCCAGCAGTTTAGATGGGACAGGGGCCTACGAGCAGTACTTC
CASSLDGTGAYEQYF
>NA|TRBV11-2|TRBJ2-7|NA
TGTGCCAGCAGCTTCGAGAGGGAGTTTTACGAGCAGTACTTC
CASSFEREFYEQYF
>NA|TRBV6-1|TRBJ1-2|NA
TGTGCCAGCAGTGTCCGTACCCCATACAAACCTTATGGCTACACCTTC
CASSVRTPYKPYGYTF
>NA|TRBV28|TRBJ1-1|NA
TGTGCCAGCAGTTCAGGTGGGTCGAACACTGAAGCTTTCTTT
CASSSGGSNTEAFF
>NA|TRBV7-3|TRBJ1-2|NA
TGTGCCAGCAGACCGGACCCCAGGGTGGGTGGCTACACCTTC
CASRPDPRVGGYTF
>NA|TRBV5-1|TRBJ2-5|TRBD2
TGCGCCAGCAGCTCCAGAGGGGAGGGGAGGGAGACCCAGTACTTC
CASSSRGEGRETQYF
>once|TRBV27|TRBJ2-7|TRBD1
TGTGCCAGCAAAGGGGACAGGGTCTCCTACGAGCAGTACTTC
CASKGDRVSYEQYF
>NA|TRBV19|TRBJ1-5|NA
TGTGCCAGTAGTATCAGGGGTCAGCCCCAGCATTTT
CASSIRGQPQHF
>NA|TRBV28|TRBJ1-1|TRBD1
TGTGCCAGCAGTTCCGGGACAGGCCAACCCTGGGCTGGAGCTTTCTTT
CASSSGTGQPWAGAFF
>NA|TRBV10-3|TRBJ2-1|TRBD2
TGTGCCATCAGTGCCGCTAGCGGGAGCTCCTACAATGAGCAGTTCTTC
CAISAASGSSYNEQFF
>NA|TRBV2|TRBJ2-3|NA
TGTGCCAGCAGTGAAGCCGCCCCCGGAGATACGCAGTATTTT
CASSEAAPGDTQYF
>NA|TRBV2|TRBJ1-1|NA
TGTGCCAGCAGTGAGTCGGGGGGCACTGAAGCTTTCTTT
CASSESGGTEAFF
>NA|TRBV4-1|TRBJ1-4|NA
TGCGCCAGCAGCCAAGTAGTACAGGATGTTAGTGAAAAACTGTTTTTT
CASSQVVQDVSEKLFF
>NA|TRBV6-5|TRBJ2-7|TRBD1
TGTGCCAGCAGCTACCGGGACAGGGGTTACGAGCAGTACTTC
CASSYRDRGYEQYF